A single sample gave rise to the 2 T cell receptor beta chains below, sequenced in a study of CD8+ T cells in alopecia areata. Following extraction, RNA underwent reverse transcription to cDNA, which served as the sequencing template. Assay: immunoSEQ multiplex PCR; the TCRdb copy retains only in-frame clones and omits some. The data contain roughly 250,000 clones, roughly two thirds of them singletons. The sequencing here drew on CD4+ T cells sorted from blood, taken at week 0. The receptor set was obtained from a human donor with alopecia areata.

The genes are TRBV29-1 and TRBJ1-2, with unresolved D. Germline V gene sequence: CDR1 SQVTM, CDR2 ANQGSEA. The V end lost 2 bases, the J end lost 4 bases, and 8 bases lay between the germline ends. This CDR3 has 12 amino acids. The CDR3 sequence: CSVETDPYGYTF. In nucleotides, the CDR3 is TGCAGCGTTGAAACTGATCCCTATGGCTACACCTTC. The whole variable domain, remainder taken from reference TRBV29-1 and TRBJ1-2, is SAVISQKPSRDICQRGTSLTIQCQVDSQVTMMFWYRQQPGQSLTLIATANQGSEATYESGFVIDKFPISRPNLTFSTLTVSNMSPEDSSIYLCSVETDPYGYTFGSGTRLTVV.

This chain uses TRBV7-2 with TRBJ1-4, with no clear D. V lost 3 bases, J lost 9 bases, and 20 bases lay in between. CDR1 and CDR2 from the germline V gene are SGHTA and FQGNSA. This CDR3 region has 16 residues. The CDR3, as DNA: TGTGCCAGCAGCTTTTTAGCTGGGCCCGTCAACAAAAAACTGTTTTTT. Residues: CASSFLAGPVNKKLFF.